The 24 T cell receptor beta chains reported below all come from one sample, sequenced in a study of blood T cells in healthy people across ages. Primers used in a second PCR of about 6 to 11 cycles were a sample-barcoded 5' primer and a J-beta primer mix. TCRdb processed the 5' RACE reads anew with MiXCR; each CDR3 protein has one entry. The sample carries about 1.6 million distinct CDR3 sequences, 30% to 40% recorded once. Source material: blood. These TCRs come from a woman younger than 45 in good health.

This clonotype was found a few times. This chain uses TRBV20-1 with TRBJ1-5; possible D gene TRBD1, 5 bases. The length of the CDR3 is 13 residues. Per the germline V gene, CDR1 is DFQATT and CDR2 is SNEGSKA (reference sequence). Deletions cut 7 bases from V and 2 bases from J, with 12 bases between. CDR3 sequence reads: CSDPWGGNQPQHF. CDR3 DNA: TGCAGTGACCCCTGGGGGGGCAATCAGCCCCAGCATTTT.

This clonotype was seen only a few times. The CDR3 protein is CASSLEGGEQLHTF. The CDR3 DNA sequence: TGCGCCAGCAGCTTGGAAGGGGGGGAGCAGCTTCACACCTTC. V is TRBV5-1 and J is TRBJ1-2, with D perhaps matching TRBD1 (6 bases). CDR1 and CDR2 from the germline V gene are SGHRS and YFSETQ. The CDR3 consists of 14 residues. V was trimmed by 0 bases and J by 12 bases, leaving 18 bases between them.

The J gene is TRBJ2-3, the V gene TRBV7-2, with D possibly matching TRBD2 (6 bases). The germline CDR1 and CDR2 sequences are SGHTA and FQGNSA. CDR3 length equals 15 residues. Trimming took off 5 bases at V and 5 bases at J, with 17 bases between the two ends. The CDR3 bases are TGTGCCAGCAGCCCGAGTACGGGAGCGAGAGATACGCAGTATTTT. This codes for CASSPSTGARDTQYF.

The J gene is TRBJ2-7, the V gene TRBV9; D may be TRBD1 or TRBD2 (5 bases each). V dropped 3 bases and J dropped 0 bases, with 13 bases sitting between them. The CDR3 loop spans 15 amino acids. Germline CDR1 SGDLS, CDR2 YYNGEE. CDR3 loop: CASSAGTALSYEQYF. CDR3 coding DNA: TGTGCCAGCAGCGCTGGGACCGCCCTCTCCTACGAGCAGTACTTC.

This clonotype has a handful of counts. J is TRBJ2-1 and V is TRBV5-1; the match to TRBD1 covers 9 bases. The CDR3 sequence is 13 residues long. The V segment lost 4 bases and the J segment 12 bases; nucleotides outside the gene matches: 8. Germline lookup yields CDR1 SGHRS and CDR2 YFSETQ. CDR3 bases: TGCGCCAGCAGCCCTCGGACAGGGGTGCGGCAGTTCTTC. It codes for CASSPRTGVRQFF.

A word on this clonotype: With a much larger clone just one base away, this may be a read error. The chain joins TRBV3-1 to TRBJ1-1; D is ambiguous. This CDR3 comprises 14 residues. Germline CDR1 LGHDT, CDR2 YNNKEL (reference sequence). The CDR3 loop is CASNQVAGNTEAFF. The CDR3 DNA follows: TGTGCCAGCAACCAAGTGGCCGGGAACACTGAAGCTTTCTTT.

This chain joins TRBV15 and TRBJ2-1; D gene unclear. Per the germline V gene, CDR1 is LNHNV and CDR2 is YYDKDF (reference sequence). The ends were cut back, 1 base at V and 2 bases at J, with 12 bases in the middle. The length of the CDR3 is 16 residues. In DNA, the CDR3 is TGTGCCACCAGCAGAGGAATAAGCCCTACCTACAATGAGCAGTTCTTC. It yields the protein CATSRGISPTYNEQFF. Full variable domain (outside the CDR3, taken from reference TRBV15 and TRBJ2-1): DAMVIQNPRYQVTQFGKPVTLSCSQTLNHNVMYWYQQKSSQAPKLLFHYYDKDFNNEADTPDNFQSRRPNTSFCFLDIRSPGLGDTAMYLCATSRGISPTYNEQFFGPGTRLTVL.

This clonotype was detected once. The chain recombines TRBV19 with TRBJ2-1; TRBD1 matches 9 bases. V lost 5 bases to trimming and J lost 8 bases; unmatched junction nucleotides: 13. CDR3 size: 16 residues. Germline V gene lookup returns CDR1 LNHDA and CDR2 SQIVND (reference sequence). CDR3 residues: CASSLLRTGVEDEQFF. DNA for the CDR3: TGTGCCAGTAGTCTCCTGCGGACAGGGGTGGAAGATGAGCAGTTCTTC.

The chain is built from TRBV18 and TRBJ1-2, with a possible D match to TRBD1 (6 bases). With 2 bases removed from V and 1 base from J, the gap between germline ends came to 11 bases. This CDR3 region has 15 residues. The germline gives CDR1 KGHSH, CDR2 LQKENI. Here the CDR3 DNA reads TGTGCCAGCTCACCAACAAGGGGGATTAACTATGGCTACACCTTC. Its protein product is CASSPTRGINYGYTF.

This clonotype was seen just once. The chain couples TRBV18 to TRBJ2-3, with 14 bases that match TRBD2. After removal of 6 bases from V and 2 bases from J, the junction contained 4 bases not matched to a gene. Per germline, CDR1 KGHSH and CDR2 LQKENI. CDR3 length: 16 amino acids. The CDR3 bases are TGTGCCAGCTCGGTGGGACTAGCGGGAGCCACAGATACGCAGTATTTT. Protein sequence: CASSVGLAGATDTQYF.

CDR3 sequence: CASMQTLLSGANVLTF. The CDR3 DNA reads TGTGCCAGCATGCAGACTTTGCTCTCTGGGGCCAACGTCCTGACTTTC. The chain couples TRBV2 to TRBJ2-6; no firm D call. Germline CDR1 is SNHLY and CDR2 is FYNNEI. The CDR3 contains 16 residues. V was clipped by 7 bases and J by 0 bases, with 13 bases between them.

Turning to this clonotype: One end of the junction varies from germline; a read error may be responsible. V and J are TRBV28 and TRBJ1-2, with 9 nucleotides matching TRBD1. CDR3 length: 13 amino acids. Germline CDR1 MDHEN, CDR2 SYDVKM. CDR3 sequence reads: CASGFGQGMSYTF. The CDR3 DNA follows: TGTGCCAGCGGTTTTGGACAGGGGATGTCCTACACCTTC.

This clonotype showed up just a few times. The J gene is TRBJ1-5, the V gene TRBV12-3 or TRBV12-4; D is perhaps TRBD1 (5 bases). CDR3 length equals 15 residues. V was cut by 5 bases and J by 3 bases, with 14 bases left in between. Here the CDR3 reads CASSPGGGSNQPQHF. CDR3 sequence (DNA): TGTGCCAGCAGTCCCGGGGGGGGATCCAATCAGCCCCAGCATTTT.

This clonotype was counted many times. The V gene is TRBV7-2, the J gene TRBJ2-1, with D tentatively TRBD2 (5 bases). V dropped 5 bases and J dropped 0 bases, with 11 bases sitting between them. Germline V gives CDR1 SGHTA, CDR2 FQGNSA. There are 15 residues in the CDR3. CDR3 coding DNA: TGTGCCAGCAGCGCGGACTGGAGCTCCTACAATGAGCAGTTCTTC. This translates into CASSADWSSYNEQFF.

V usage is TRBV27 and J usage is TRBJ2-3, with D perhaps given as TRBD1 or TRBD2 (9 bases each). This CDR3 is built from 19 residues. V was clipped by 6 bases and J by 3 bases, with 28 bases between them. Germline V lookup: CDR1 MNHEY, CDR2 SMNVEV (reference sequence). The CDR3 nucleotides are TGTGCCAGCAGACAGGGGGCGGACTTGGCGGGAGGGCCGACAGATACGCAGTATTTT. This codes for CASRQGADLAGGPTDTQYF.

In its sample, this clonotype was seen many times. This chain links TRBV29-1 with TRBJ2-5, with 8 bases matching TRBD1. CDR3 length: 12 residues. Germline-derived CDR1 and CDR2 are SQVTM and ANQGSEA. V was clipped by 7 bases and J by 3 bases; unmatched bases: 4. Here the CDR3 reads CSGGQGEETQYF. CDR3 nucleotide sequence: TGCAGCGGCGGACAGGGTGAAGAGACCCAGTACTTC. Looking up the rest from reference TRBV29-1 and TRBJ2-5 gives the full variable domain: SAVISQKPSRDICQRGTSLTIQCQVDSQVTMMFWYRQQPGQSLTLIATANQGSEATYESGFVIDKFPISRPNLTFSTLTVSNMSPEDSSIYLCSGGQGEETQYFGPGTRLLVL.

The rearrangement links TRBV6-1 to TRBJ2-1; TRBD2 matches at 7 bases. The germline CDR1 and CDR2 sequences are MNHNS and SASEGT. The CDR3 runs to 13 residues. V lost 0 bases and J lost 11; bases outside the gene matches: 4. For the CDR3, the DNA is TGTGCCAGCAGTGAAGCGGGCGGGAGTAAGCAGTTCTTC. Translating gives CASSEAGGSKQFF.

This clonotype came up a few times. The chain joins TRBV5-1 to TRBJ2-1; tentative D call: TRBD2 (7 bases). The CDR3 is made up of 13 amino acids. The germline V gene encodes CDR1 SGHRS and CDR2 YFSETQ. Between the trimmed V and J ends, which lost 3 bases and 9 bases, there was a span of 13 bases. The CDR3 region has the DNA TGCGCCAGCAGCTCGGTAGGGGGGGGTGAGCAGTTCTTC. Amino acids: CASSSVGGGEQFF.

The chain couples TRBV7-8 to TRBJ1-1, with a tentative D call TRBD1 (5 bases). Germline CDR1 and CDR2: SGHVS and FQNEAQ. The CDR3 has 14 amino acids. V was cut by 1 base and J by 4 bases, with 10 bases left in between. CDR3 amino acids: CASSLVRGFTEAFF. Written as DNA, the CDR3 is TGTGCCAGCAGCTTAGTACGGGGGTTCACTGAAGCTTTCTTT. Based on the CDR3 plus reference TRBV7-8 and TRBJ1-1, the full variable domain is GAGVSQSPRYKVAKRGQDVALRCDPISGHVSLFWYQQALGQGPEFLTYFQNEAQLDKSGLPSDRFFAERPEGSVSTLKIQRTQQEDSAVYLCASSLVRGFTEAFFGQGTRLTVV.

This clonotype appeared a few times. The chain has TRBV7-2 and TRBJ2-7; D is unresolved. The CDR3 loop spans 14 amino acids. V gave up 3 bases and J gave up 0 bases, with 9 bases separating them. Germline CDR1 is SGHTA and CDR2 is FQGNSA. The CDR3 nucleotides read TGTGCCAGCAGCTTGGCAGCAGTCTCCTACGAGCAGTACTTC. Residues: CASSLAAVSYEQYF. The full variable domain, with the rest looked up from reference TRBV7-2 and TRBJ2-7, is GAGVSQSPSNKVTEKGKDVELRCDPISGHTALYWYRQSLGQGLEFLIYFQGNSAPDKSGLPSDRFSAERTGGSVSTLTIQRTQQEDSAVYLCASSLAAVSYEQYFGPGTRLTVT.

This clonotype has only a few counts. The chain is built from TRBV20-1 and TRBJ2-3; 9 nucleotides match TRBD2. In germline, CDR1 is DFQATT, CDR2 SNEGSKA (reference sequence). The length of the CDR3 is 17 residues. V dropped 1 base and J dropped 2; count of bases not matched to a gene: 10. CDR3 nucleotide sequence: TGCAGTGCTAGAGGCTATTCCGGGACTAGCTCCACAGATACGCAGTATTTT. It specifies CSARGYSGTSSTDTQYF.

In this sample, this clonotype turned up a few times. The chain links TRBV9 to TRBJ1-6; D is ambiguous. Germline lookup yields CDR1 SGDLS and CDR2 YYNGEE. Trimming cost V 0 bases and J 15 bases, with 7 bases left between them. This CDR3 comprises 11 residues. CDR3 residues: CASSVDGDLHF. For the CDR3, the DNA is TGTGCCAGCAGCGTAGATGGAGACCTCCACTTT. The variable domain in full, with the rest retrieved from reference TRBV9 and TRBJ1-6, is DSGVTQTPKHLITATGQRVTLRCSPRSGDLSVYWYQQSLDQGLQFLIQYYNGEERAKGNILERFSAQQFPDLHSELNLSSLELGDSALYFCASSVDGDLHFGNGTRLTVT.

This clonotype was detected a few times. The chain links TRBV27 to TRBJ1-2, with D possibly TRBD1 on 5 matching bases. Germline V gives CDR1 MNHEY, CDR2 SMNVEV (reference sequence). Trimming removed 2 bases at V and 7 bases at J, with 14 bases between. This CDR3 spans 14 amino acids. CDR3 nucleotides: TGTGCCAGCAGTTTAAGGGCAGGGAGCGGTGGCTACACCTTC. It is translated as CASSLRAGSGGYTF.

The sample holds a few counts of this clonotype. The chain links TRBV6-5 to TRBJ1-1, with D perhaps matching TRBD1 (5 bases). V dropped 6 bases and J dropped 3 bases, with 17 bases sitting between them. CDR3 length equals 15 residues. CDR1 is MNHEY, CDR2 SVGAGI, per germline. The CDR3 DNA sequence: TGTGCCAGCAGCGACCCACGGGGGACCGACACTGAAGCTTTCTTT. Its translation is CASSDPRGTDTEAFF.